These T cell receptor beta chains were read from a single sample in a study of cytomegalovirus exposure and HLA in healthy donors. The table came from immunoSEQ multiplex PCR; TCRdb's copy has only in-frame clones and leaves some out. Reported are around 150,000 clones; the ten largest clones contain over 1%. What was sequenced was PBMCs. The receptors were gathered from a woman between 55 and 75 years old in good health and CMV-seronegative. Both conserved end residues are part of each CDR3. The D gene is left open where the match is weak.

cdr3_nt	cdr3_aa	cdr3_length	v_call	j_call	d_call
TGCAGCGTGAACACAGGGACAGGGAGAATAAGAAATGAGCAGTTCTTC	CSVNTGTGRIRNEQFF	16	TRBV29-1	TRBJ2-1	TRBD1
TGTGCCAGTAGTAGGTCCTACCCCCAGCGGCAGTTCTTC	CASSRSYPQRQFF	13	TRBV19	TRBJ2-1	.
TGTGCCAGCAGCTTGCGGACAGATGGAAACACCATATATTTT	CASSLRTDGNTIYF	14	TRBV5-4	TRBJ1-3	.
TGTGCCAGCAGCTTTTTCGGGGGATCTGAAGCTTTCTTT	CASSFFGGSEAFF	13	TRBV5-6	TRBJ1-1	.
TGTGCTAGTGGTTTGCCCCACCGGACAGGAGGCGCATTTCCAAACACTGAAGCTTTCTTT	CASGLPHRTGGAFPNTEAFF	20	TRBV12-5	TRBJ1-1	TRBD1
TGTGCCAGCAGCTTAGGAGGGTCGGCTAACTATGGCTACACCTTC	CASSLGGSANYGYTF	15	TRBV7-2	TRBJ1-2	.
TGCGCCAGCAGCGTGAAGACTAGCGGGGGGGCCCCCACAGATACGCAGTATTTT	CASSVKTSGGAPTDTQYF	18	TRBV5-1	TRBJ2-3	TRBD2
TGTGCCAGCAGCTACTACAAGAACACCGGGGAGCTGTTTTTT	CASSYYKNTGELFF	14	TRBV7-3	TRBJ2-2	.
TGCGCCAGCAGCTTGGTTTGGGACAGCAGCACAGATACGCAGTATTTT	CASSLVWDSSTDTQYF	16	TRBV5-1	TRBJ2-3	TRBD1
TGTGCCAGCAGCCCTTCCGGACAGGGCGGGACCCAGTACTTC	CASSPSGQGGTQYF	14	TRBV9	TRBJ2-5	TRBD1
TGTGCTAGTGGTTTGAGCAGGTTCGCGAACACCGGGGAGCTGTTTTTT	CASGLSRFANTGELFF	16	TRBV12-5	TRBJ2-2	.
TGTGCCTGGAGGCGTTTCACTACCGGGACAACCTACGAGCAGTACTTC	CAWRRFTTGTTYEQYF	16	TRBV30	TRBJ2-7	.
TGTGCCAGCAGTTACGGGGGGGTCTACGAGCAGTACTTC	CASSYGGVYEQYF	13	TRBV6-5	TRBJ2-7	TRBD2
TGTGCCAGCTCCGGGACAGGGATTCCCCTCTACGAGCAGTACTTC	CASSGTGIPLYEQYF	15	TRBV27	TRBJ2-7	TRBD1
TGTGCCAGCAGCTTAACGGCGGAAAGCTCCTACGAGCAGTACTTC	CASSLTAESSYEQYF	15	TRBV7-9	TRBJ2-7	.
TGTGCCAGCAACAGGGCTAGCTCTGGGGCCAACGTCCTGACTTTC	CASNRASSGANVLTF	15	TRBV6-1	TRBJ2-6	.
TGCGCCAGCAGCTTGGGAGTGACTAGCGATTTTCAAGAGACCCAGTACTTC	CASSLGVTSDFQETQYF	17	TRBV5-1	TRBJ2-5	TRBD2
TGTGCCAGCACTGAGAATCGGGGAGAGCAGTACTTC	CASTENRGEQYF	12	TRBV7-9	TRBJ2-7	.
TGTGCCAGTAGTCTACAGGGGAGGACAGATACGCAGTATTTT	CASSLQGRTDTQYF	14	TRBV19	TRBJ2-3	.
TGTGCCAGCAGTGGACCACTGGGGGGAATTGGTGGAAACACCATATATTTT	CASSGPLGGIGGNTIYF	17	TRBV25-1	TRBJ1-3	.
TGCGCCAGCAGCCAAGTTTTGGGGGCCGGTAACGGGGAGCTGTTTTTT	CASSQVLGAGNGELFF	16	TRBV4-3	TRBJ2-2	.
TGTGCCAGCAGCGAGGGACTAGCGGGGGATACGCAGTATTTT	CASSEGLAGDTQYF	14	TRBV11-3	TRBJ2-3	TRBD2
TGTGCCAGCAGCCAGAGGGACAGGGGGGGAGATTCACTCCTCCACTTT	CASSQRDRGGDSLLHF	16	TRBV11-1	TRBJ1-6	TRBD1
TGTGCCAGCAGCTTGGGAGGCGGGGGGGGCGCAGATACGCAGTATTTT	CASSLGGGGGADTQYF	16	TRBV5-4	TRBJ2-3	TRBD2
TGCGCCAGCGCGACTAGCGGGATCGGCACCGGGGAGCTGTTTTTT	CASATSGIGTGELFF	15	TRBV5-1	TRBJ2-2	TRBD2
TGTGCCAGCAGGGGCCGGACAGGGCTTAACACTGAAGCTTTCTTT	CASRGRTGLNTEAFF	15	TRBV2	TRBJ1-1	TRBD1
TGTGCGATAGTCGGGGAGCGCGCCGGGGAGCTGTTTTTT	CAIVGERAGELFF	13	TRBV5-4	TRBJ2-2	.
TGTGCCAGCAGTGAACTGGGGGGACGCAGGGCCCAGTACTTC	CASSELGGRRAQYF	14	TRBV2	TRBJ2-5	.
TGTGCCAGCAGTGGCACCGGGACAGGGGCCCTTGAAGCTTTCTTT	CASSGTGTGALEAFF	15	TRBV28	TRBJ1-1	TRBD1
TGTGCCATCAGCTTGGAGATTATGGGGGCCAACGTCCTGACTTTC	CAISLEIMGANVLTF	15	TRBV10-3	TRBJ2-6	.
TGTGCCAGTAGTATGATCCCGGGGGTTGCTAGCACAGATACGCAGTATTTT	CASSMIPGVASTDTQYF	17	TRBV19	TRBJ2-3	.
TGCGCCAGCAGCCCCGAAACCTGGACAGGGGGCCTTAGCTCCTACAATGAGCAGTTCTTC	CASSPETWTGGLSSYNEQFF	20	TRBV5-1	TRBJ2-1	TRBD1
TGTGCCAGCAGCTTAGGTCTAGCGGGAAACAATGAGCAGTTCTTC	CASSLGLAGNNEQFF	15	TRBV7-6	TRBJ2-1	TRBD2
TGTGCCAGCTCACCACGGGGGGGCGCCGAGCAGTACTTC	CASSPRGGAEQYF	13	TRBV18	TRBJ2-7	.
TGTGCCAGCAGCTTAATCTCACTAGCGGCCTACAATGAGCAGTTCTTC	CASSLISLAAYNEQFF	16	TRBV5-8	TRBJ2-1	TRBD2
TGCGCCAGCAGCGATCCTCGGGAGGCAGATACGCAGTATTTT	CASSDPREADTQYF	14	TRBV5-1	TRBJ2-3	TRBD2
TGTGCCAGCAGCCTCACAGGAGACCCCAGGCCTCACACCTTC	CASSLTGDPRPHTF	14	TRBV5-4	TRBJ1-2	.
TGTGCCAGCAGCTTAAATTCGTGGGAGGGCCTCTACGAGCAGTACTTC	CASSLNSWEGLYEQYF	16	TRBV7-6	TRBJ2-7	TRBD2
TGTGCCAGCAGACACAAACAGGGCGTCTGGTCCTACGAGCAGTACTTC	CASRHKQGVWSYEQYF	16	TRBV6-4	TRBJ2-7	.
TGTGCCAGTAGTATTCAGGGAAGGGCCTACGAGCAGTACTTC	CASSIQGRAYEQYF	14	TRBV19	TRBJ2-7	.
TGTGCCAGCAGCGTAGAGGGTAGCGGGAGCTACAATGAGCAGTTCTTC	CASSVEGSGSYNEQFF	16	TRBV9	TRBJ2-1	TRBD2
TGTGCCAGCAGCTTTCAGGGGGACCAAGAGACCCAGTACTTC	CASSFQGDQETQYF	14	TRBV5-8	TRBJ2-5	TRBD1
TGCAGTGCTTCGGGTTACATAGGATCCACCTTC	CSASGYIGSTF	11	TRBV20-1	TRBJ1-2	.